This T cell receptor beta chain was captured in a study of CD8 T cells in ankylosing spondylitis. Study-wide results and caveats: Characteristic, it appeared, of ankylosing spondylitis blood was a TCR beta motif of eight highly homologous variants. Reports say disease-linked clones showed up significantly more in matched ankylosing spondylitis synovial fluid. Some motif variants had been reported before (in reactive arthritis synovial fluid and blood). In peripheral blood, disease-linked CD8+ clones occurred at relatively low frequencies.

It was by quantitative 5'-RACE with molecular barcodes that TCR beta libraries were made. Each CDR3 protein is one row after TCRdb ran MiXCR on the 5' RACE reads. Counted here are 450,000 or so distinct CDR3 sequences, roughly 27% occurring once; the ten biggest clones make up 0.89%. This clonotype was seen only a few times. Its antigen is not known. The CDR3 runs 16 residues. V was pared by 1 base and J by 2 bases, with 12 bases between. This chain links TRBV12-3 or TRBV12-4 with TRBJ2-1, with D possibly being TRBD2 (6 bases). This clonotype was sampled from a male donor with ankylosing spondylitis. The sample comprised blood, either unsorted or a sorted T cell fraction (not recorded which). The CDR3 DNA is TGTGCCAGCAGTTTAGGCACGGGAGCCCCCTACAATGAGCAGTTCTTC. It encodes CASSLGTGAPYNEQFF.